A few counts support the clone carrying this T cell receptor (beta chain). The sample is drawn from a study of blood T cell repertoires in COVID-19. As for the study in general: Sample material is recorded as cDNA or gDNA derived from T cells, B-cell-depleted T cells, or PBMCs.

Patients at the Seattle site were enrolled during active infection and followed longitudinally. The CDR3 contains 15 residues. V dropped 4 bases and J dropped 4; count of bases not matched to a gene: 3. The V gene's germline CDR1 is LGHNA and CDR2 YSLEER. In the authors' methods: Estimation of nucleated cell counts relied on the amplification of reference gene primers. Clones were sequenced by immunoSEQ multiplex PCR, and TCRdb holds only the in-frame ones, with some missing. Clonal size and the V and J genes are those of that table, whereas D and trimming came from the DNA. The sample lists approximately 110,000 clones; about 74% were seen once.

The genes are TRBV4-3 and TRBJ2-7, with TRBD2 matching 14 bases. Sequenced material: peripheral blood. The clonotype was recovered from an elderly man with COVID-19, enrolled during active disease. The CDR3 loop reads CASSLGTSGSYEQYF. The CDR3, as DNA: TGCGCCAGCAGCCTTGGGACTAGCGGGAGTTACGAGCAGTACTTC.